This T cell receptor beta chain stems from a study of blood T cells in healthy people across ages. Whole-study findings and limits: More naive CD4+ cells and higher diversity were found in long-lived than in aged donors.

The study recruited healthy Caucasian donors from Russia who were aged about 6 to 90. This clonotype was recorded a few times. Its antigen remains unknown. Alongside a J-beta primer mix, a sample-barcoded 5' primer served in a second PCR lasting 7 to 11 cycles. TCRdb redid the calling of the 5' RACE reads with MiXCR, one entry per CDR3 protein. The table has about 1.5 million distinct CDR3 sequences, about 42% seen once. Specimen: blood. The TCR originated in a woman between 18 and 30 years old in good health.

The CDR3 protein is CASSQVRGRFNEQFF. CDR3 in DNA: TGCGCCAGCAGCCAAGTCCGGGGGCGATTCAATGAGCAGTTCTTC. The chain joins TRBV4-1 to TRBJ2-1, with D perhaps assigned TRBD1 or TRBD2 (6 bases each). CDR3 length: 15 amino acids. The ends were cut back, 1 base at V and 6 bases at J, with 13 bases in the middle. The germline V gene encodes CDR1 MGHRA and CDR2 YSYEKL.